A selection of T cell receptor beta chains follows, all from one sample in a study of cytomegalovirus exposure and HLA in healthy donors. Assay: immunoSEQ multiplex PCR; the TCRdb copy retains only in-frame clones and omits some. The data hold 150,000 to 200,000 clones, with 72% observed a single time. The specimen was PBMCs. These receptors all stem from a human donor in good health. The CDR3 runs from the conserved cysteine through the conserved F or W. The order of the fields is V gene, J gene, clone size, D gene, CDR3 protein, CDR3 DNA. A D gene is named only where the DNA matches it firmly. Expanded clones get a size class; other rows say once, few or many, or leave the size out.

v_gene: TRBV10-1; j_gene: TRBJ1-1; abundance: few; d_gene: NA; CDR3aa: CASSAQVNTEAFF; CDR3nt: TGCGCCAGCAGTGCTCAGGTAAACACTGAAGCTTTCTTT
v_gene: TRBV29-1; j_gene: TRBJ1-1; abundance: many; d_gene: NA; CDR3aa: CSVEDGWGPSTEAFF; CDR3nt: TGCAGCGTTGAAGATGGGTGGGGGCCTTCCACTGAAGCTTTCTTT
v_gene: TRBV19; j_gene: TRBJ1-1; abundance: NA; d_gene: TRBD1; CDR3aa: CASSIDQRQGVGAFF; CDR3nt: TGTGCCAGTAGTATAGATCAAAGGCAGGGGGTAGGAGCTTTCTTT
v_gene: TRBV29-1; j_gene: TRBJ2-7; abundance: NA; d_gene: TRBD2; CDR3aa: CSVGLAGDYEQYF; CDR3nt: TGCAGCGTTGGGCTAGCGGGCGATTACGAGCAGTACTTC
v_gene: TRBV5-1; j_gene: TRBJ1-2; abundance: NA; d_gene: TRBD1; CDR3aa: CASRLFQGAAGSGYTF; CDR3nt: TGCGCCAGCAGACTATTTCAGGGGGCGGCAGGGTCTGGCTACACCTTC
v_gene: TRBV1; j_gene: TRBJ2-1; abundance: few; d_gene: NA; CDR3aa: CTSSQEMKAGAITYNEQFF; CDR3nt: TGCACCAGCAGCCAAGAAATGAAGGCGGGGGCGATTACCTACAATGAGCAGTTCTTC
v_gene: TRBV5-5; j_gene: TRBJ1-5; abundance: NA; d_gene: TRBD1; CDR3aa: CASSLSPTGGFYNQPQHF; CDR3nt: TGTGCCAGCAGCTTGTCCCCGACAGGGGGCTTCTATAATCAGCCCCAGCATTTT
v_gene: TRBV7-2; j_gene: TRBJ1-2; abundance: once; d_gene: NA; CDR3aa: CASSLAGRGYGYTF; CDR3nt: TGTGCCAGCAGCTTAGCGGGCAGGGGTTATGGCTACACCTTC
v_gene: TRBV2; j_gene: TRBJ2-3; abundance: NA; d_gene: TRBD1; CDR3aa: CASSDGQGADTQYF; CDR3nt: TGTGCCAGCAGTGACGGACAGGGCGCGGATACGCAGTATTTT
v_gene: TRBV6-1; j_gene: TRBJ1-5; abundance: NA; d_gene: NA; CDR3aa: CASSDDSPNQPQHF; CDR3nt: TGTGCCAGCAGTGACGACAGCCCCAATCAGCCCCAGCATTTT
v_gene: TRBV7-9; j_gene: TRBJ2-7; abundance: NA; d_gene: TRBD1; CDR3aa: CASSPQNLKTGEHYEQYF; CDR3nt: TGTGCCAGCAGCCCTCAAAACCTAAAAACAGGGGAGCATTACGAGCAGTACTTC
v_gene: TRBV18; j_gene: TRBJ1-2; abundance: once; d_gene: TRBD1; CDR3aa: CASSPNPDRAGYGYTF; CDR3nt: TGTGCCAGCTCACCGAATCCGGACAGGGCGGGCTATGGCTACACCTTC
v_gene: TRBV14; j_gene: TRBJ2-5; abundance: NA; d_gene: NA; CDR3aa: CASSQVRGARQETQYF; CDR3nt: TGTGCCAGCAGCCAAGTACGCGGGGCGCGCCAAGAGACCCAGTACTTC
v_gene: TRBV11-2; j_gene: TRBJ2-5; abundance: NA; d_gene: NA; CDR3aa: CASSLDWRFQETQYF; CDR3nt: TGTGCCAGCAGCTTAGATTGGCGGTTCCAAGAGACCCAGTACTTC
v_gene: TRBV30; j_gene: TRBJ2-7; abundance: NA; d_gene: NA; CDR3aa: CAWSVFQSHEQYF; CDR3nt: TGTGCCTGGAGTGTATTCCAGTCCCACGAGCAGTACTTC
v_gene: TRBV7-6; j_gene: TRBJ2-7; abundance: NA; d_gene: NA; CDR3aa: CASSFGTQYEQYF; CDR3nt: TGTGCCAGCAGCTTCGGGACACAATACGAGCAGTACTTC
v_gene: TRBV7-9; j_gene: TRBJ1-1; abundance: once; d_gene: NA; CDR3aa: CASSLVTGGTEAFF; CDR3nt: TGTGCCAGCAGCTTAGTGACGGGGGGCACTGAAGCTTTCTTT
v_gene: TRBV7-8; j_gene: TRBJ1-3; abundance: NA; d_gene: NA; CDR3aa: CASSLTAGSGNTIYF; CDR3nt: TGTGCCAGCAGCTTGACAGCCGGCTCTGGAAACACCATATATTTT
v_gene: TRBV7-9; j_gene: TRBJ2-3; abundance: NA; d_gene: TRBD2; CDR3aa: CASSAGTSGGTDTQYF; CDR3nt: TGTGCCAGCAGCGCCGGGACTAGCGGGGGCACAGATACGCAGTATTTT
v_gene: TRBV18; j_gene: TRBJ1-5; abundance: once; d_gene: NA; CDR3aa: CASSPSGVSNQPQHF; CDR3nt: TGTGCCAGCTCACCATCGGGGGTCAGCAATCAGCCCCAGCATTTT
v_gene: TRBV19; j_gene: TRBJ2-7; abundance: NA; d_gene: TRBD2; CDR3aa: CASSTGLAMDF; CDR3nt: TGTGCCAGTAGTACGGGACTAGCAATGGACTTC
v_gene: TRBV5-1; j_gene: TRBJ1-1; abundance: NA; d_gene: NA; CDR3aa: CASSLWANLDGTEAFF; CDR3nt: TGCGCCAGCAGCTTGTGGGCGAACCTGGATGGCACTGAAGCTTTCTTT
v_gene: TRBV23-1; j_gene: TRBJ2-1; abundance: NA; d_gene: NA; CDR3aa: CARNHRDNEQFF; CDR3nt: TGCGCCAGGAACCACAGGGATAATGAGCAGTTCTTC
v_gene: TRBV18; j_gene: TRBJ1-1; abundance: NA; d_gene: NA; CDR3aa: CASSPGLNTEAFF; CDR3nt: TGTGCCAGCTCACCAGGGCTGAACACTGAAGCTTTCTTT
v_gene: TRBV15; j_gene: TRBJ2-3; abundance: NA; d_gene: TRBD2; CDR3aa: CATSRNRGGIDTQYF; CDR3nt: TGTGCCACCAGCAGAAACCGGGGGGGCATAGATACGCAGTATTTT
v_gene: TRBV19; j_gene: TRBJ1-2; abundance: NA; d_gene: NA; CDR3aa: CASTGNGYGYTF; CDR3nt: TGTGCCAGTACAGGGAACGGGTATGGCTACACCTTC
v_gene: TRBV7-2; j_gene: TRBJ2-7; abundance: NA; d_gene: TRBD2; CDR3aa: CASSGAGDEQYF; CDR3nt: TGTGCCAGCAGCGGAGCGGGGGACGAGCAGTACTTC
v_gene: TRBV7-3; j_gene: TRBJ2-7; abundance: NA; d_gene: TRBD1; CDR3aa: CASSFAPTTGAGEQYF; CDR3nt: TGTGCCAGCAGCTTCGCCCCCACGACAGGGGCGGGAGAGCAGTACTTC
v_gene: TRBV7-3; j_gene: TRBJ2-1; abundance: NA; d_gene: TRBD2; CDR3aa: CASSLMPSGGSYNEQFF; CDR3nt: TGTGCCAGCAGCTTAATGCCTAGCGGGGGATCCTACAATGAGCAGTTCTTC
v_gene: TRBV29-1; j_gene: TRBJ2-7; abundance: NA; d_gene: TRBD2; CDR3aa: CSVTVTSGYEQYF; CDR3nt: TGCAGCGTCACGGTAACTAGCGGCTACGAGCAGTACTTC
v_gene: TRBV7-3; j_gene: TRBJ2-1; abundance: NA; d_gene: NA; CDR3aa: CASSLGGTVGEQFF; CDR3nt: TGTGCCAGCAGCTTAGGGGGGACAGTCGGAGAGCAGTTCTTC